The present TCR beta chain was sequenced within a study of cytomegalovirus exposure and HLA in healthy donors. The study, taken as a whole, reports: Some public TCRs appeared in many individuals, while most sequences were rare.

Germline V gene sequence: CDR1 LNHDA, CDR2 SQIVND (reference sequence). This CDR3 contains 16 residues. V dropped 3 bases and J dropped 4; count of bases not matched to a gene: 7. As regards this clone: The antigen remains unidentified.

The study ran its PCR with 60 Vbeta and 13 Jbeta primers. Method: immunoSEQ multiplex PCR; TCRdb's copy keeps in-frame clones and lacks some. Counted here are roughly 150,000 clones, 70% to 80% occurring once; the ten biggest clones make up about 1.3%. The rearrangement uses TRBV19 and TRBJ1-5; 9 nucleotides agree with TRBD1. The sample consisted of PBMCs. This sequence was found in a man aged 25-45 years in good health and CMV-seronegative. In nucleotides, the CDR3 is TGTGCCAGTAGTATCGCACAGGGGGCGCGGAATCAGCCCCAGCATTTT. Protein: CASSIAQGARNQPQHF.